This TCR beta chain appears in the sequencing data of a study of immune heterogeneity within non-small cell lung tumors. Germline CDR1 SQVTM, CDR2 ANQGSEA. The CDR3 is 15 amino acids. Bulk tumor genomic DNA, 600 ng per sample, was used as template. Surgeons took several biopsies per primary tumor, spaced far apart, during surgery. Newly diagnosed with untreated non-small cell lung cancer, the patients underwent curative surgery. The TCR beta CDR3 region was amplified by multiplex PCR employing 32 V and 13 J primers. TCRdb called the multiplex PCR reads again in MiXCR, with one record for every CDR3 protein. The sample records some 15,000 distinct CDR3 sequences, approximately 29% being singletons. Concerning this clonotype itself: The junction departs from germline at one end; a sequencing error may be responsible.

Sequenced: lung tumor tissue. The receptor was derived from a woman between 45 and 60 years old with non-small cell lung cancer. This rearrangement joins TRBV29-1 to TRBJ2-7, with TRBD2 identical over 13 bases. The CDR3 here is CSVDGTSGTGYEQYF. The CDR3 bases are TGTAGCGTTGACGGGACTAGCGGGACCGGCTACGAGCAGTACTTC.